These T cell receptor beta chains were read from a single sample in a study of TIL therapy for anti-PD-1-resistant metastatic lung cancer. The table came from immunoSEQ multiplex PCR; TCRdb's copy has only in-frame clones and leaves some out. Here the sample spans more than 9,500 clones, approximately 80% being singletons. The starting material was blood, obtained at baseline. These receptors were obtained from a person between 25 and 79 years old with non-small cell lung cancer. CDR3s include the opening cysteine and the closing phenylalanine or tryptophan. The D gene is left open where the match is weak. The size entry is marked missing in some rows and otherwise reads once, few, many or a size class.

v_gene	abundance	d_gene	j_gene	CDR3aa	CDR3nt
TRBV30	-	-	TRBJ2-1	CAWSVLAGMNEQFF	TGTGCCTGGAGTGTACTAGCAGGAATGAATGAGCAGTTCTTC
TRBV27	-	-	TRBJ1-1	CASSLSGLNTEAFF	TGTGCCAGCAGTTTATCAGGGCTGAACACTGAAGCTTTCTTT
TRBV7-2	-	-	TRBJ1-5	CASSATVTYSNQPQHF	TGTGCCAGCAGCGCGACAGTTACTTATAGCAATCAGCCCCAGCATTTT
TRBV7-9	-	-	TRBJ2-2	CASSLNAGADTGELFF	TGTGCCAGCAGCTTAAATGCGGGGGCGGACACCGGGGAGCTGTTTTTT
TRBV18	-	TRBD1	TRBJ2-1	CASSPGQSSYNEQFF	TGTGCCAGCTCACCGGGACAGAGCTCCTACAATGAGCAGTTCTTC
TRBV21-1	-	-	TRBJ2-3	CASSREEGDTQYF	TGTGCCAGCAGCAGGGAAGAGGGAGATACGCAGTATTTT
TRBV7-8	-	-	TRBJ2-3	CASSSSFGPNTQYF	TGTGCCAGCAGCTCGAGTTTCGGACCAAATACGCAGTATTTT
TRBV7-9	few	-	TRBJ2-7	CASSPRESIYEQYF	TGTGCCAGCAGCCCTCGGGAGAGTATTTACGAGCAGTACTTC
TRBV19	-	-	TRBJ1-2	CASSTGPLDYGYTF	TGTGCCAGTTCGACAGGACCCTTGGACTATGGCTACACCTTC
TRBV5-1	-	-	TRBJ1-4	CASSLSPTNEKLFF	TGCGCCAGCAGCTTAAGTCCAACTAATGAAAAACTGTTTTTT
TRBV5-1	-	TRBD1	TRBJ2-1	CASSPPGQGASYNEQFF	TGCGCCAGCAGCCCACCGGGACAGGGGGCCTCCTACAATGAGCAGTTCTTC
TRBV6-1	-	TRBD1	TRBJ2-7	CASNLDRGNYEQYF	TGTGCCAGCAACTTGGACAGGGGAAACTACGAGCAGTACTTC
TRBV6-4	-	TRBD1	TRBJ1-2	CASSDSIRDRVSISRGYTF	TGTGCCAGCAGTGACTCGATCCGGGACAGGGTATCAATATCGAGGGGCTACACCTTC
TRBV18	-	TRBD2	TRBJ2-1	CASSPPSGRVGEQFF	TGTGCCAGCTCACCACCTAGCGGGAGGGTCGGTGAGCAGTTCTTC
TRBV9	-	-	TRBJ1-2	CASTRDYGYTF	TGTGCCAGCACTAGGGACTATGGCTACACCTTC
TRBV27	-	TRBD1	TRBJ1-1	CASNRGSEAFF	TGTGCCAGCAACAGGGGGTCTGAAGCTTTCTTT
TRBV6-5	once	TRBD1	TRBJ1-1	CASSYGQGYTEAFF	TGTGCCAGCAGTTACGGACAGGGCTACACTGAAGCTTTCTTT
TRBV18	-	-	TRBJ1-5	CASSLQVNNQPQHF	TGTGCCAGCTCGCTCCAGGTGAACAATCAGCCCCAGCATTTT
TRBV6-5	-	-	TRBJ2-1	CASSSISHEQFF	TGTGCCAGCAGCTCCATCTCTCACGAGCAGTTCTTC
TRBV5-1	-	-	TRBJ2-4	CASSLTGYDKNIQYF	TGCGCCAGCAGCTTGACAGGGTATGACAAAAACATTCAGTACTTC
TRBV4-1	few	TRBD2	TRBJ2-2	CASSQVGQREGRGTGELFF	TGCGCCAGCAGCCAAGTGGGGCAGCGGGAGGGCCGGGGCACCGGGGAGCTGTTTTTT
TRBV7-3	-	TRBD2	TRBJ2-1	CASSPQTSGRGPQFF	TGTGCCAGCAGCCCACAGACTAGCGGGAGGGGTCCGCAGTTCTTC
TRBV11-2	-	-	TRBJ2-7	CASSPGRYEQYF	TGTGCCAGCAGCCCCGGGCGGTACGAGCAGTACTTC
TRBV6-1	once	-	TRBJ2-5	CASGLAGYSQETQYF	TGTGCCAGCGGATTGGCAGGGTACTCGCAAGAGACCCAGTACTTC
TRBV4-1	-	-	TRBJ1-1	CASSHPLDTEAFF	TGCGCCAGCAGCCACCCCCTGGACACTGAAGCTTTCTTT
TRBV18	-	TRBD1	TRBJ2-1	CASSIGQGEQFF	TGTGCCAGCTCAATTGGACAGGGCGAGCAGTTCTTC
TRBV30	-	-	TRBJ2-4	CAWSSTGGVQYF	TGTGCCTGGAGTAGTACTGGCGGGGTTCAGTACTTC
TRBV5-6	once	-	TRBJ2-3	CASSLRDTQYF	TGTGCCAGCAGCTTGAGGGATACGCAGTATTTT
TRBV5-1	-	TRBD2	TRBJ2-2	CASSAAGLAGTGELFF	TGCGCCAGCAGTGCGGCCGGACTAGCAGGGACCGGGGAGCTGTTTTTT
TRBV6-1	-	-	TRBJ2-2	CASSVRLANTGELFF	TGTGCCAGCAGTGTGAGACTAGCGAACACCGGGGAGCTGTTTTTT
TRBV30	-	-	TRBJ2-1	CAWNRGGYNEQFF	TGTGCCTGGAACAGGGGGGGGTACAATGAGCAGTTCTTC
TRBV7-8	once	TRBD1	TRBJ1-2	CASSITPGRGTVGGYTF	TGTGCCAGCAGCATCACTCCTGGAAGGGGGACAGTCGGAGGCTACACCTTC
TRBV18	once	-	TRBJ2-3	CASSPGIGPLTQYF	TGTGCCAGCTCACCAGGTATTGGGCCCCTTACGCAGTATTTT
TRBV27	-	TRBD1	TRBJ1-2	CASSPGQERGYTF	TGTGCCAGCAGTCCTGGACAGGAGAGGGGCTACACCTTC
TRBV18	once	-	TRBJ1-5	CASSPGENQPQHF	TGTGCCAGCTCACCAGGGGAGAACCAGCCCCAGCATTTT
TRBV11-3	-	-	TRBJ2-1	CASSQEGPSYNEQFF	TGTGCCAGCAGCCAAGAAGGGCCCTCCTACAATGAGCAGTTCTTC
TRBV7-2	-	-	TRBJ2-1	CASAGRPYNEQFF	TGTGCCAGCGCGGGAAGACCCTACAATGAGCAGTTCTTC
TRBV7-9	few	-	TRBJ1-2	CASRDRTTYGYTF	TGTGCCAGCAGAGACAGGACTACCTATGGCTACACCTTC
TRBV5-4	-	TRBD2	TRBJ2-7	CASSDGLAGYLSYEQYF	TGTGCCAGCAGCGATGGACTAGCGGGTTACCTCTCCTACGAGCAGTACTTC
TRBV12-5	-	TRBD1	TRBJ1-5	CASGLWRDRANQPQHF	TGTGCTAGTGGTTTGTGGAGAGACAGGGCTAATCAGCCCCAGCATTTT
TRBV5-6	once	-	TRBJ1-2	CASSFHVRGDYTF	TGTGCCAGCAGCTTTCACGTCAGGGGCGACTACACCTTC
TRBV15	-	-	TRBJ1-2	CATSFTGTANYGYTF	TGTGCCACCAGCTTTACAGGGACTGCCAACTATGGCTACACCTTC
TRBV21-1	-	-	TRBJ2-5	CASSKSFRVFVETQYF	TGTGCCAGCAGCAAATCCTTCAGGGTATTTGTAGAGACCCAGTACTTC
TRBV5-6	-	-	TRBJ2-7	CASSTWTAYEQYF	TGTGCCAGCAGCACCTGGACAGCCTACGAGCAGTACTTC
TRBV5-7	-	-	TRBJ2-1	CASSHGGRDTSYNEQFF	TGTGCCAGCAGCCATGGGGGAAGGGACACCTCCTACAATGAGCAGTTCTTC
TRBV19	-	-	TRBJ1-5	CASSMGPQGQPQHF	TGTGCCAGTAGTATGGGACCCCAAGGGCAGCCCCAGCATTTT
TRBV10-3	-	-	TRBJ1-5	CAISVARGWDQPQHF	TGTGCCATCAGTGTCGCCAGGGGCTGGGATCAGCCCCAGCATTTT
TRBV5-5	-	TRBD1	TRBJ2-3	CASSLVGQGGDTQYF	TGTGCCAGCAGCTTGGTGGGACAGGGAGGAGATACGCAGTATTTT
TRBV7-9	few	TRBD1	TRBJ2-7	CASSDRGPYEQYF	TGTGCCAGCAGCGACAGGGGGCCCTACGAGCAGTACTTC
TRBV6-4	-	-	TRBJ2-6	CASSDSGAGANVLTF	TGTGCCAGCAGTGACTCAGGGGCTGGGGCCAACGTCCTGACTTTC
TRBV19	-	-	TRBJ1-5	CASSMLPRDTSSNQPQHF	TGTGCCAGTAGTATGCTCCCCCGGGACACTTCTAGCAATCAGCCCCAGCATTTT
TRBV30	-	TRBD1	TRBJ1-5	CAWSVKTGTGNQPQHF	TGTGCCTGGAGTGTAAAAACAGGGACAGGGAATCAGCCCCAGCATTTT
TRBV7-9	-	TRBD1	TRBJ1-2	CASSLAGTVGGYTF	TGTGCCAGCAGCTTGGCCGGGACAGTCGGTGGCTACACCTTC
TRBV4-1	few	TRBD1	TRBJ1-4	CASGHGTATNEKLFF	TGCGCCAGCGGCCACGGGACAGCAACTAATGAAAAACTGTTTTTT
TRBV19	-	-	TRBJ2-7	CASSIIGFSYEQYF	TGTGCCAGTAGTATTATTGGATTCTCCTACGAGCAGTACTTC
TRBV5-1	-	-	TRBJ2-1	CASSLDPGKQFF	TGCGCCAGCAGCTTGGACCCGGGTAAGCAGTTCTTC
TRBV12-5	-	-	TRBJ2-7	CASGYRGRRYISYEQYF	TGTGCTAGTGGTTACCGAGGACGGAGGTACATCTCCTACGAGCAGTACTTC